This T cell receptor beta chain was sequenced in a study of cytomegalovirus exposure and HLA in healthy donors. Study context: The study placed around 80% of its approximately 360 genotyped donors in the Caucasian-associated ancestry cluster. Whole-study findings and limits: Of the V segments, some could not be distinguished, including TRBV6-2 and TRBV6-3, and were excluded. Previous analysis showed most TCR beta V segments were productive about 87% or about 30% of the time.

The CDR3 runs to 17 residues. CDR1 is SGHNT and CDR2 is YYREEE in the germline V gene (reference sequence). PCR involved 60 Vbeta and 13 Jbeta primers. Using immunoSEQ multiplex PCR, the repertoire was profiled, and TCRdb retains in-frame clones only, with some absent. The repertoire consists of 60,000 to 100,000 clones, with over 70% occurring once and the leading ten covering 5.5%. In regard to this clone: Its specificity is unknown.

Sequencing used PBMCs. This chain links TRBV5-4 with TRBJ2-5, with a tentative D call TRBD1 (6 bases). The J call may be wrong; the DNA end is better matched by TRBJ2-7. This TCR was sampled from a male donor in good health and CMV-seropositive. As DNA, the CDR3 is TGTGCCAGCAGCTTGGCAGGGGCGGGTTTCCTTGCGGGCGAGCAGTACTTC. Residues: CASSLAGAGFLAGEQYF.